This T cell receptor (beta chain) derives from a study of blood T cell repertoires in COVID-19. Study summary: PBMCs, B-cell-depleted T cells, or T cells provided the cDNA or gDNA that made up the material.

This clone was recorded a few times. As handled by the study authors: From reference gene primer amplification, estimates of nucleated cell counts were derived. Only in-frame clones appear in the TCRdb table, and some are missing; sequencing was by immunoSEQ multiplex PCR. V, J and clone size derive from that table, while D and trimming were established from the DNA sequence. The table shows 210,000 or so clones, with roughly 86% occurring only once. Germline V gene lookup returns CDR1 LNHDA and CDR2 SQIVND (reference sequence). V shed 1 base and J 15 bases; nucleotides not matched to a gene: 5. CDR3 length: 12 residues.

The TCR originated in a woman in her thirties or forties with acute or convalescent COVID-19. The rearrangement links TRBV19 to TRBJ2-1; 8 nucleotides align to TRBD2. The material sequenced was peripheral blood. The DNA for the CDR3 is TGTGCCAGTAGTATAGCCGGGAGGGCCTTGTTCTTC. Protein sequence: CASSIAGRALFF.